This T cell receptor beta chain was captured by sequencing in a study of blood T cell repertoires in COVID-19. Data came from immunoSEQ multiplex PCR; TCRdb stores just in-frame clones and leaves some out. Found here are 250,000 to 350,000 clones, just under 90% of them singletons; the top ten hold 2.5% to 3.5%. This clonotype was obtained from a woman between 50 and 59 years old who had been exposed to COVID-19. Sequences were obtained from PBMCs or T cells enriched from blood (not recorded which).

Here the CDR3 DNA reads TGTGCCAGCAGGTACTCAGGAGAGACCCAGTACTTC. This encodes CASRYSGETQYF. J is TRBJ2-5 and V is TRBV7-6, with D unclear. The CDR3 loop spans 12 amino acids. Germline V gene sequence: CDR1 SGHVS, CDR2 FNYEAQ. V lost 6 bases and J lost 4, with 9 bases in between.